These 32 T cell receptor beta chains originate from one sample sequenced in a study of T cell responses to AZD1222 COVID-19 vaccine. Sequencing used immunoSEQ multiplex PCR; TCRdb keeps in-frame clones, though not all of them. The repertoire holds around 140,000 clones, with 93% as singletons. This specimen consisted of peripheral blood, obtained on day 0 of AZD1222 vaccination. The receptors come from an adult in good health.

CDR3 sequence reads: CASRIGGSIYNEQFF. The DNA for the CDR3 is TGTGCCAGCCGAATTGGGGGGTCGATCTACAATGAGCAGTTCTTC. The chain has TRBV5-8 and TRBJ2-1, with D possibly TRBD2 on 6 matching bases. Germline CDR1 and CDR2: SGHTS and YDEGEE. Trimming left V 7 bases short and J 3 bases short, with 17 bases between. This CDR3 has 15 residues.

This sequence joins TRBV7-3 and TRBJ1-6; D is undetermined. The germline CDR1 and CDR2 sequences are SGHTA and FQGTGA. Between the trimmed V and J ends, which lost 5 bases and 7 bases, there was a span of 12 bases. This CDR3 spans 14 amino acids. DNA for the CDR3: TGTGCCAGCAGCCCCACGGGCGGCAATTCACCCCTCCACTTT. Translated: CASSPTGGNSPLHF.

The rearrangement links TRBV5-4 to TRBJ2-1, with 14 bases identical to TRBD2. The germline CDR1 and CDR2 sequences are SGHNT and YYREEE (reference sequence). The CDR3 loop spans 17 amino acids. V lost 4 bases and J lost 7; bases outside the gene matches: 10. The DNA for the CDR3 is TGTGCCAGCAGCGGCGGGACTAGCGGGAGTGTTGGTAATGAGCAGTTCTTC. It yields the protein CASSGGTSGSVGNEQFF.

The chain uses TRBV4-3 and TRBJ2-1; a possible D gene is TRBD1 (6 bases). The V and J ends lost 5 bases and 6 bases respectively, with 17 bases between them. Germline V gives CDR1 LGHNA, CDR2 YSLEER. This CDR3 is built from 15 residues. The CDR3 here is CASSFNRVAVNEQFF. The CDR3 coding sequence is TGCGCCAGCAGCTTCAACAGGGTGGCTGTCAATGAGCAGTTCTTC.

This clone was seen just once. The V gene is TRBV4-1, the J gene TRBJ1-2, with 7 bases lining up with TRBD1. Germline CDR1 MGHRA, CDR2 YSYEKL. This CDR3 is built from 13 residues. V shed 2 bases and J 6 bases; nucleotides not matched to a gene: 3. CDR3 in amino acids: CASSQTDRHGYTF. The CDR3 DNA is TGCGCCAGCAGCCAAACGGACAGGCATGGCTACACCTTC.

The V and J genes are TRBV5-8 and TRBJ2-5, with a weak D call TRBD2 (5 bases). Trimming shortened V by 3 bases and J by 5 bases, and 11 bases separated the two germline ends. The germline CDR1 and CDR2 sequences are SGHTS and YDEGEE. CDR3 size: 13 residues. Written as DNA, the CDR3 is TGTGCCAGCAGCTGGGTGGGCGGGGAGACCCAGTACTTC. This sequence encodes CASSWVGGETQYF.

The rearrangement uses TRBV3-1 (or the pseudogene TRBV3-2) and TRBJ1-5; TRBD1 is a possible D gene (5 bases). Trimming removed 3 bases at V and 10 bases at J, with 13 bases between. Germline assignment: CDR1 LGHDT and CDR2 YNNKEL (reference sequence). This CDR3 has 13 residues. CDR3 protein: CASSQGLTDPQHF. The DNA for the CDR3 is TGTGCCAGCAGCCAGGGGTTGACAGATCCCCAGCATTTT.

For the CDR3, the DNA is TGTGCCAGCTCACCATACACCAGCAATCAGCCCCAGCATTTT. Protein: CASSPYTSNQPQHF. The V and J genes are TRBV18 and TRBJ1-5; the D is unclear. Per germline, CDR1 KGHSH and CDR2 LQKENI. The CDR3 has 14 amino acids. Trimming pared 2 bases from V and 1 base from J, leaving 6 bases between. The whole variable domain, filled in from reference TRBV18 and TRBJ1-5, reads NAGVMQNPRHLVRRRGQEARLRCSPMKGHSHVYWYRQLPEEGLKFMVYLQKENIIDESGMPKERFSAEFPKEGPSILRIQQVVRGDSAAYFCASSPYTSNQPQHFGDGTRLSIL.

In the case of this clone: A junction end diverges from the germline sequence, so it may reflect a read error. The V gene is TRBV3-1 (or the pseudogene TRBV3-2), the J gene TRBJ2-7, with TRBD1 matching over 11 bases. The length of the CDR3 is 16 residues. CDR1 is LGHDT and CDR2 is YNNKEL in the germline V gene (reference sequence). CDR3 DNA sequence: TGTGCCAGTAGCCAAGAACTCGGACAGGGGGCCGGAGAGCAGTACTTC. Protein sequence: CASSQELGQGAGEQYF.

The chain has TRBV10-1 and TRBJ2-7; D may be TRBD1 (5 bases). Per germline, CDR1 WNHNN and CDR2 SYGVQD (reference sequence). V was clipped by 2 bases and J by 2 bases, with 13 bases between them. This CDR3 has 15 residues. The CDR3 region has the DNA TGCGCCAGCAGTGAGAGGTCACAGGAAGCCTACGAGCAGTACTTC. Protein: CASSERSQEAYEQYF.

The count of this clone is one. This chain uses TRBV7-9 with TRBJ1-3; D is unresolved. The V end lost 1 base, the J end lost 2 bases, and 9 bases lay between the germline ends. Germline V lookup: CDR1 SEHNR, CDR2 FQNEAQ (reference sequence). The CDR3 consists of 15 residues. For the CDR3, the DNA is TGTGCCAGCAGCTTAGACGTTGGCGCTGGAAACACCATATATTTT. Its protein product is CASSLDVGAGNTIYF.

As DNA, the CDR3 is TGTGCCAGCAGTTCCGCCAGGGGGCCCTACGAGCAGTACTTC. This translates into CASSSARGPYEQYF. V is TRBV7-9 and J is TRBJ2-7; 8 bases are shared with TRBD1. The CDR3 has 14 residues. After removal of 6 bases from V and 2 bases from J, the junction contained 6 bases not matched to a gene. Germline V CDR1 and CDR2: SEHNR, FQNEAQ (reference sequence).

CDR3 DNA sequence: TGCGCCAGCAGCTCTGGACTGGACTCTGGAGTACCCCTCCACTTT. As protein: CASSSGLDSGVPLHF. V is TRBV5-1 and J is TRBJ1-6; D unclear. The V gene lost 3 bases and the J gene lost 12 bases, with 19 bases spanning the gap. CDR3 length equals 15 residues. Germline CDR1 SGHRS, CDR2 YFSETQ.

The chain links TRBV3-1 (or the pseudogene TRBV3-2) to TRBJ2-7; possible D gene TRBD1, 5 bases. With 4 bases removed from V and 7 bases from J, the gap between germline ends came to 17 bases. The CDR3 covers 14 residues. Per the germline V gene, CDR1 is LGHDT and CDR2 is YNNKEL (reference sequence). CDR3 protein: CASSRVPGYQEQYF. Here the CDR3 DNA reads TGTGCCAGCAGCCGCGTACCAGGGTATCAAGAGCAGTACTTC.

CDR3 coding DNA: TGCAGTGCTAGTATCGGGGGGCATGGCTACACCTTC. This codes for CSASIGGHGYTF. This chain links TRBV20-1 with TRBJ1-2; possible D gene TRBD1, 6 bases. Looked up from germline, CDR1 is DFQATT and CDR2 is SNEGSKA (reference sequence). The CDR3 covers 12 residues. V was pared by 3 bases and J by 6 bases, with 11 bases between.

The J gene is TRBJ2-5, the V gene TRBV7-2; possible D gene TRBD2, 6 bases. Germline values: CDR1 SGHTA, CDR2 FQGNSA. The CDR3 loop spans 15 amino acids. With 1 base removed from V and 4 bases from J, the gap between germline ends came to 13 bases. The CDR3 DNA follows: TGTGCCAGCAGCTTAGGGGGGGTTCTCAGAGAGACCCAGTACTTC. This sequence encodes CASSLGGVLRETQYF.

This chain joins TRBV6-5 and TRBJ2-3; tentative D call: TRBD2 (6 bases). Deletions cut 8 bases from V and 0 bases from J, with 15 bases between. Germline loops: CDR1 MNHEY, CDR2 SVGAGI. CDR3 length: 15 amino acids. In DNA form, the CDR3 reads TGTGCCAGCGGTCCGGCGGGATCCAGCACAGATACGCAGTATTTT. It yields the protein CASGPAGSSTDTQYF.

The V gene is TRBV2, the J gene TRBJ1-4, with TRBD1 matching over 7 bases. Germline CDR1 SNHLY, CDR2 FYNNEI. Trimming removed 11 bases from V and 2 bases from J; junction bases left unmatched: 8. CDR3 length: 14 amino acids. The CDR3 reads CAASRGFTNEKLFF. The DNA for the CDR3 is TGTGCCGCCAGCAGGGGGTTTACTAATGAAAAACTGTTTTTT.

The chain uses TRBV25-1 and TRBJ2-7; D is perhaps TRBD2 (6 bases). This CDR3 has 11 amino acids. V was trimmed by 3 bases and J by 8 bases, leaving 8 bases between them. Per germline, CDR1 MGHDK and CDR2 SYGVNS. DNA of the CDR3: TGTGCCAGCAGTGACGGGGGTAAGCAGTACTTC. It translates to CASSDGGKQYF.

The chain employs TRBV6-5 and TRBJ1-3; D might be TRBD1 (5 bases). V lost 7 bases, J lost 0 bases, and 10 bases lay in between. Germline V gene lookup returns CDR1 MNHEY and CDR2 SVGAGI. The CDR3 is made up of 14 amino acids. The CDR3 DNA reads TGTGCCAGCACCCCAGGGATCTCTGGAAACACCATATATTTT. Protein product: CASTPGISGNTIYF.

CDR3 in DNA: TGTGCCAGCAGCCAAGATCTAACAGGCTGGAACACTGAAGCTTTCTTT. Its translation: CASSQDLTGWNTEAFF. The rearrangement links TRBV4-2 to TRBJ1-1; D possibly corresponds to TRBD1 (5 bases). This CDR3 has 16 residues. V lost 0 bases to trimming and J lost 1 base, with 12 bases between them. From germline, CDR1 is LGHNA and CDR2 YNFKEQ.

The chain recombines TRBV14 with TRBJ2-1; D might be TRBD1 or TRBD2, each matching 5 bases. This CDR3 is built from 12 residues. V was trimmed by 4 bases and J by 10 bases, leaving 11 bases between them. Germline-derived CDR1 and CDR2 are SGHDN and FVKESK. CDR3 DNA: TGTGCCAGCAGCCTTAGGGACCCAGAGCAGTTCTTC. Its protein is CASSLRDPEQFF.

The gene calls are TRBV5-1 and TRBJ1-2; D is ambiguous. The length of the CDR3 is 13 residues. Germline V gene lookup returns CDR1 SGHRS and CDR2 YFSETQ. V lost 0 bases to trimming and J lost 4 bases, with 7 bases between them. CDR3 DNA: TGCGCCAGCAGCTTGGGGGCCCTCTATGGCTACACCTTC. It is translated as CASSLGALYGYTF.

The V call is TRBV10-3, the J call TRBJ1-3; a weak D match, TRBD1 (6 bases). With 10 bases removed from V and 2 bases from J, the gap between germline ends came to 9 bases. CDR1 ENHRY and CDR2 SYGVKD come from the germline V gene. The CDR3 loop spans 12 amino acids. CDR3 sequence reads: CATTGTGNTIYF. The CDR3 nucleotides are TGTGCCACCACAGGGACTGGAAACACCATATATTTT.

V gene TRBV7-8 combines with J gene TRBJ1-1, with a tentative D call TRBD1 (6 bases). CDR1 and CDR2 from the germline V gene are SGHVS and FQNEAQ. With 4 bases removed from V and 0 bases from J, the gap between germline ends came to 15 bases. The CDR3 sequence is 16 residues long. For the CDR3, the DNA is TGTGCCAGCAGCTCATTGGGACAAATCATGAACACTGAAGCTTTCTTT. This gives the protein CASSSLGQIMNTEAFF.

The chain is built from TRBV30 and TRBJ2-1; the D is unclear. The germline gives CDR1 GTSNPN, CDR2 SVGIG (reference sequence). The CDR3 has 14 amino acids. Trimming took off 8 bases at V and 8 bases at J, with 22 bases between the two ends. The CDR3 reads CATDLRKGKDEQFF. In nucleotides, the CDR3 is TGTGCCACCGACCTCAGGAAGGGCAAAGATGAGCAGTTCTTC.

The chain couples TRBV29-1 to TRBJ2-3; 9 bases map to TRBD1. With 4 bases clipped from V and 1 base from J, the junction kept 6 bases outside the gene matches. The CDR3 has 15 residues. From germline, CDR1 is SQVTM and CDR2 ANQGSEA. DNA of the CDR3: TGCAGCGTTGTGGGCTGGGACAGGGGCACAGATACGCAGTATTTT. Protein: CSVVGWDRGTDTQYF.

This clone came up once. This chain links TRBV11-2 with TRBJ2-6; no reliable D call. Trimming removed 4 bases at V and 2 bases at J, with 0 bases between. Looked up from germline, CDR1 is SGHAT and CDR2 is FQNNGV. The CDR3 has 12 amino acids. CDR3 sequence reads: CASSSGANVLTF. As DNA, the CDR3 is TGTGCCAGCAGCTCTGGGGCCAACGTCCTGACTTTC.

The chain employs TRBV24-1 and TRBJ2-3; 7 nucleotides match TRBD1. CDR3 length equals 15 residues. With 3 bases clipped from V and 1 base from J, the junction kept 3 bases outside the gene matches. Germline values: CDR1 KGHDR, CDR2 SFDVKD. The CDR3: CATSDRQGGTDTQYF. In DNA, the CDR3 is TGTGCCACCAGTGATCGACAGGGAGGCACAGATACGCAGTATTTT.

The CDR3 loop reads CASGLSRLLAGDSEQFF. In DNA, the CDR3 is TGTGCTAGTGGTTTGTCCAGGTTACTAGCGGGAGATAGTGAGCAGTTCTTC. The rearrangement links TRBV12-5 to TRBJ2-1, with 11 bases matching TRBD2. This CDR3 region has 17 residues. V was clipped by 2 bases and J by 9 bases; unmatched bases: 12. CDR1 is LGHNT, CDR2 FRNRAP, per germline.

The rearrangement links TRBV12-5 to TRBJ2-1, with 7 bases identical to TRBD2. The germline V gene has CDR1 LGHNT and CDR2 FRNRAP. The CDR3 is 15 amino acids. The V gene end was trimmed by 8 bases and the J gene end by 8 bases; junction bases not matched to a gene: 15. The CDR3 DNA reads as TGTGCTAGTAGCTGGGGGGGAAACCCTTTCGATGAGCAGTTCTTC. This encodes CASSWGGNPFDEQFF.

The chain combines TRBV7-3 with TRBJ2-2, with D unresolved. The V and J ends lost 5 bases and 6 bases respectively, with 10 bases between them. CDR3 size: 13 residues. The germline V gene has CDR1 SGHTA and CDR2 FQGTGA. CDR3 sequence: CASSPPPPGELFF. CDR3 sequence (DNA): TGTGCCAGCAGCCCACCGCCCCCCGGGGAGCTGTTTTTT.